These 16 T cell receptor beta chains originate from one sample sequenced in a study of blood T cell repertoires in COVID-19 (dated by TCRdb to 2018 to 2020). The library came from the immunoSEQ multiplex PCR assay. This is the immuneACCESS table as TCRdb keeps it, with only in-frame sequences that have V and J called. A part of the clones is gone; compared with another copy, unresolved V genes explain less than half, and the rest is unexplained. Within this sample are around 130,000 clones, with 60% to 85% of them counted one time only. The ten most abundant clones make up about a fifth of the sample. Sequencing was performed on peripheral blood. These receptors came from an elderly man with acute or convalescent COVID-19.

This clone has a single count. The rearrangement joins TRBV7-2 to TRBJ1-1, with 7 bases lining up with TRBD1. After removal of 5 bases from V and 0 bases from J, the junction contained 18 bases not matched to a gene. Germline CDR1 SGHTA, CDR2 FQGNSA. This CDR3 has 19 residues. In DNA form, the CDR3 reads TGTGCCAGCAGCCCTACCCCACACCCGGGACAGCCTCTGAACACTGAAGCTTTCTTT. This encodes CASSPTPHPGQPLNTEAFF.

V is TRBV5-4 and J is TRBJ2-5, with D possibly TRBD1 on 6 matching bases. Trimming pared 5 bases from V and 1 base from J, leaving 15 bases between. Germline V CDR1 and CDR2: SGHNT, YYREEE (reference sequence). The CDR3 totals 15 residues. DNA of the CDR3: TGTGCCAGCAGTGGGGACAACGAGTTCCAAGAGACCCAGTACTTC. It encodes CASSGDNEFQETQYF.

The chain uses TRBV13 and TRBJ1-2, with D possibly matching TRBD1 (6 bases). The CDR3 loop spans 13 amino acids. In germline, CDR1 is PRHDT, CDR2 FYEKMQ (reference sequence). The V end lost 3 bases, the J end lost 2 bases, and 7 bases lay between the germline ends. This CDR3 reads CASSFTGNYGYTF. For the CDR3, the DNA is TGTGCCAGCAGCTTTACAGGGAACTATGGCTACACCTTC.

Points on this clone: Other DNA variants within this sample encode the same CDR3. CDR3 protein: CSARVSDTQYF. CDR3 DNA sequence: TGCAGTGCTAGAGTATCGGATACGCAGTATTTT. The V gene is TRBV20-1, the J gene TRBJ2-3; D unresolved. The CDR3 covers 11 residues. In germline, CDR1 is DFQATT, CDR2 SNEGSKA (reference sequence). Between the trimmed V and J ends, which lost 1 base and 6 bases, there was a span of 5 bases.

The chain employs TRBV6-1 and TRBJ1-4, with D tentatively TRBD1 (5 bases). CDR3 length equals 17 residues. Germline lookup yields CDR1 MNHNS and CDR2 SASEGT. Trimming cost V 4 bases and J 4 bases, with 19 bases left between them. The CDR3 spells CASSAPLGEGFNEKLFF. The CDR3 DNA sequence: TGTGCCAGCAGTGCCCCGTTGGGGGAGGGGTTTAATGAAAAACTGTTTTTT.

The rearrangement joins TRBV7-2 to TRBJ1-5, with D uncertain. CDR1 is SGHTA and CDR2 is FQGNSA in the germline V gene. V lost 8 bases and J lost 1, with 6 bases in between. This CDR3 comprises 12 residues. CDR3 sequence: CASSRSNQPQHF. The CDR3 DNA reads TGTGCCAGCTCCCGGAGCAATCAGCCCCAGCATTTT. Full variable domain (remainder filled in from reference TRBV7-2 and TRBJ1-5): GAGVSQSPSNKVTEKGKDVELRCDPISGHTALYWYRQSLGQGLEFLIYFQGNSAPDKSGLPSDRFSAERTGGSVSTLTIQRTQQEDSAVYLCASSRSNQPQHFGDGTRLSIL.

The chain has TRBV4-1 and TRBJ2-3; 9 positions agree with TRBD2. The germline V gene encodes CDR1 MGHRA and CDR2 YSYEKL. The CDR3 consists of 16 residues. V was clipped by 3 bases and J by 6 bases; unmatched bases: 10. For the CDR3, the DNA is TGCGCCAGCAGCCAGGGCGCGGGGGGGCCTAGCGATACGCAGTATTTT. It translates to CASSQGAGGPSDTQYF.

The chain uses TRBV4-1 and TRBJ1-4; D is ambiguous. Between the trimmed V and J ends, which lost 5 bases and 5 bases, there was a span of 9 bases. Germline V CDR1 and CDR2: MGHRA, YSYEKL. This CDR3 region has 13 residues. The CDR3 here is CASSGPVNEKLFF. The DNA of the CDR3 is TGCGCCAGCAGCGGGCCGGTGAATGAAAAACTGTTTTTT.

V and J are TRBV30 and TRBJ2-3; unclear D gene. This CDR3 has 11 amino acids. V lost 2 bases, J lost 8 bases, and 8 bases lay in between. Germline values: CDR1 GTSNPN, CDR2 SVGIG (reference sequence). CDR3 DNA: TGTGCCTGGAGTTCAGCGAGTACGCAGTATTTT. Protein product: CAWSSASTQYF.

CDR3 protein: CASTQGGEETQYF. The CDR3 region has the DNA TGTGCCAGCACCCAAGGGGGGGAAGAGACCCAGTACTTC. The chain joins TRBV28 to TRBJ2-5; D possibly corresponds to TRBD2 (7 bases). CDR3 length equals 13 residues. Trimming took 7 bases from V and 3 from J, leaving 12 bases between them. Germline lookup yields CDR1 MDHEN and CDR2 SYDVKM. Full variable domain (rest looked up from reference TRBV28 and TRBJ2-5): DVKVTQSSRYLVKRTGEKVFLECVQDMDHENMFWYRQDPGLGLRLIYFSYDVKMKEKGDIPEGYSVSREKKERFSLILESASTNQTSMYLCASTQGGEETQYFGPGTRLLVL.

This clone was seen only once. The gene calls are TRBV10-3 and TRBJ2-7; TRBD1 matches 7 bases. Per the germline V gene, CDR1 is ENHRY and CDR2 is SYGVKD. The CDR3 spans 13 residues. V gave up 6 bases and J gave up 3 bases; unmatched junction bases: 5. The CDR3 sequence: CAIRTGMIYEQYF. The DNA of the CDR3 is TGTGCCATCAGGACAGGGATGATCTACGAGCAGTACTTC.

The CDR3 DNA is TGTGCCAGCAGCGCGCGACAGGGGCGTAATTCACCCCTCCACTTT. Its translation: CASSARQGRNSPLHF. V and J are TRBV7-2 and TRBJ1-6; 8 nucleotides agree with TRBD1. The CDR3 extends over 15 amino acids. V trimming: 5 bases; J trimming: 6 bases; junction bases outside the gene matches: 6. Germline CDR1 SGHTA, CDR2 FQGNSA.

This clone has at least ten counts. This chain links TRBV4-1 with TRBJ2-2; D is perhaps TRBD1 (6 bases). The ends were cut back, 4 bases at V and 0 bases at J, with 12 bases in the middle. The CDR3 is made up of 16 amino acids. Germline V gene lookup returns CDR1 MGHRA and CDR2 YSYEKL. DNA for the CDR3: TGCGCCAGCAGCCTCCGGACAGCCTCGAACACCGGGGAGCTGTTTTTT. This gives the protein CASSLRTASNTGELFF.

This clone has only one observation. V and J are TRBV28 and TRBJ2-1; a weak D match, TRBD1 (7 bases). From germline, CDR1 is MDHEN and CDR2 SYDVKM. The CDR3 extends over 17 amino acids. The V end was cut by 2 bases, the J end by 5 bases, with 19 bases between. In nucleotides, the CDR3 is TGTGCCAGCAGTTTAGGGGTAGGAGGCAGGGGGGACAATGAGCAGTTCTTC. This encodes CASSLGVGGRGDNEQFF.

V and J are TRBV10-3 and TRBJ2-3; 11 positions agree with TRBD1. The CDR3 extends over 18 amino acids. Germline trimming cut 6 bases from V and 3 bases from J; bases unmatched to any gene: 14. CDR1 and CDR2 from the germline V gene are ENHRY and SYGVKD. As DNA, the CDR3 is TGTGCCATCAGAGGACAGGGGGCGCGAGGGGCCTCGACAGATACGCAGTATTTT. It specifies CAIRGQGARGASTDTQYF.

J is TRBJ2-7 and V is TRBV7-2; D call uncertain. The CDR3 runs to 14 residues. The germline V gene encodes CDR1 SGHTA and CDR2 FQGNSA. With 5 bases removed from V and 3 bases from J, the gap between germline ends came to 14 bases. CDR3 sequence (DNA): TGTGCCAGCAGCCCTCGTCCGGGTGGCTACGAGCAGTACTTC. Protein product: CASSPRPGGYEQYF.